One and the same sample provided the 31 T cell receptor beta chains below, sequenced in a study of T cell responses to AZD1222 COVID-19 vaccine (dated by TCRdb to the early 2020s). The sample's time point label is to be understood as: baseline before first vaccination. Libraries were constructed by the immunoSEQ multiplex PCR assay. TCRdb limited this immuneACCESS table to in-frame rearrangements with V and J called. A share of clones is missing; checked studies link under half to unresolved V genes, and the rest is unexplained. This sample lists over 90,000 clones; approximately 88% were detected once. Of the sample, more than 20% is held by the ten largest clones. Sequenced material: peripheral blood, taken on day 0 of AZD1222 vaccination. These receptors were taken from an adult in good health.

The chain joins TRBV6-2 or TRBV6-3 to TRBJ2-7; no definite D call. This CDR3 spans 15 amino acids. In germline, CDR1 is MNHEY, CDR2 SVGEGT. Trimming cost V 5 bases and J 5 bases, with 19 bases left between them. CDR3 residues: CASSPPGGRDDEQYF. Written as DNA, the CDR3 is TGTGCCAGCAGTCCCCCGGGTGGAAGAGACGACGAGCAGTACTTC.

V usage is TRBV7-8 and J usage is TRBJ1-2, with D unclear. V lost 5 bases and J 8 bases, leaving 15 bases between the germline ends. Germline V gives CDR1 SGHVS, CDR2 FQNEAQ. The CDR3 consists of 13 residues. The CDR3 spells CASSPYQVSGYTF. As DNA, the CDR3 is TGTGCCAGCAGCCCATACCAGGTATCGGGCTACACCTTC. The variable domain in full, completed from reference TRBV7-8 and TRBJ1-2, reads GAGVSQSPRYKVAKRGQDVALRCDPISGHVSLFWYQQALGQGPEFLTYFQNEAQLDKSGLPSDRFFAERPEGSVSTLKIQRTQQEDSAVYLCASSPYQVSGYTFGSGTRLTVV.

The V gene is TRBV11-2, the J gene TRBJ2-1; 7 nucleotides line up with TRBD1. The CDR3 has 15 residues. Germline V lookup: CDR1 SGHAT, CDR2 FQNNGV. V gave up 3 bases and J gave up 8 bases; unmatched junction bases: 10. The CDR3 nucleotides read TGTGCCAGCAGCTTCGGAGACAGGGTTCTCGATGAGCAGTTCTTC. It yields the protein CASSFGDRVLDEQFF.

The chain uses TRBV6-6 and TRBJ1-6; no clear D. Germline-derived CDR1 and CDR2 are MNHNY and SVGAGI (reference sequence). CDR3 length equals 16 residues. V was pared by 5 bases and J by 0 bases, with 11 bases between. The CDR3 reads CASSPGRSSYNSPLHF. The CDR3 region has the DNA TGTGCCAGCAGTCCCGGGCGGAGCTCCTATAATTCACCCCTCCACTTT.

The CDR3 is CASSLGGRDYGYTF. The CDR3 DNA reads as TGTGCCAGCAGCTTGGGGGGGCGAGACTATGGCTACACCTTC. The chain recombines TRBV5-5 with TRBJ1-2; D might be TRBD1 (6 bases). Trimming took 0 bases from V and 3 from J, leaving 9 bases between them. Germline values: CDR1 SGHKS, CDR2 YYEKEE (reference sequence). The CDR3 is 14 residues long.

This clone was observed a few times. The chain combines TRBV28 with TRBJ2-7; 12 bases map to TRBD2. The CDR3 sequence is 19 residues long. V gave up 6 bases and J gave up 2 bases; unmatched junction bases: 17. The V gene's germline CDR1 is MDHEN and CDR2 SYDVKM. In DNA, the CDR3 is TGTGCCAGCAGCCCGGGGTGGTGGGTCGCTAGCGGGAGGGCCTACGAGCAGTACTTC. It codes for CASSPGWWVASGRAYEQYF.

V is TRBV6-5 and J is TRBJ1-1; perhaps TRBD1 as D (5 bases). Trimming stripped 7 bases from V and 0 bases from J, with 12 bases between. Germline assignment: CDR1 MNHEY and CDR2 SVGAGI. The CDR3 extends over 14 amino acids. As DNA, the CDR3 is TGTGCCAGCACCGACGGGGGTATGAACACTGAAGCTTTCTTT. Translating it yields CASTDGGMNTEAFF.

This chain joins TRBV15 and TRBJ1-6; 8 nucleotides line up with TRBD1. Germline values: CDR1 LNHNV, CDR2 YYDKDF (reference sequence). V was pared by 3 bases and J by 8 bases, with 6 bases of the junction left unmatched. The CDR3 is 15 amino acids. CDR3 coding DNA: TGTGCCACCAGCAGTGCCCGACAGGGGTATTCACCCCTCCACTTT. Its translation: CATSSARQGYSPLHF. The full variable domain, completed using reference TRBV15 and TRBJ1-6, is DAMVIQNPRYQVTQFGKPVTLSCSQTLNHNVMYWYQQKSSQAPKLLFHYYDKDFNNEADTPDNFQSRRPNTSFCFLDIRSPGLGDTAMYLCATSSARQGYSPLHFGNGTRLTVT.

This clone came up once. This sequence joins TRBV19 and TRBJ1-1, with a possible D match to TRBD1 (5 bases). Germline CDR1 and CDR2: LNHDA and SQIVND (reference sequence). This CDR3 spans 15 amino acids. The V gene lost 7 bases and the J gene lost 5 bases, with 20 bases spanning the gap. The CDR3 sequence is CASIPLLGLGTEAFF. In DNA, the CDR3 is TGTGCCAGTATCCCCCTGTTGGGGCTTGGGACTGAAGCTTTCTTT. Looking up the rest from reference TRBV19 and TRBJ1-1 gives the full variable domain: DGGITQSPKYLFRKEGQNVTLSCEQNLNHDAMYWYRQDPGQGLRLIYYSQIVNDFQKGDIAEGYSVSREKKESFPLTVTSAQKNPTAFYLCASIPLLGLGTEAFFGQGTRLTVV.

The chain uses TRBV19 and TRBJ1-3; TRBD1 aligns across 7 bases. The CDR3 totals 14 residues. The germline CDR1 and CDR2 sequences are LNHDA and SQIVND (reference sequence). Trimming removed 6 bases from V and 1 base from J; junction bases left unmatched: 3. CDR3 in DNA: TGTGCCAGTAGGATACAGGGGTCTGGAAACACCATATATTTT. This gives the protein CASRIQGSGNTIYF.

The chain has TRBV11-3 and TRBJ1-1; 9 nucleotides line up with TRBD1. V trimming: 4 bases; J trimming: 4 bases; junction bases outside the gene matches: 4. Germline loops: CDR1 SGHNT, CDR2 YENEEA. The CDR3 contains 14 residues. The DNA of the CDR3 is TGTGCCAGCAGCTGGGGGACAGGGAGCACTGAAGCTTTCTTT. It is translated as CASSWGTGSTEAFF.

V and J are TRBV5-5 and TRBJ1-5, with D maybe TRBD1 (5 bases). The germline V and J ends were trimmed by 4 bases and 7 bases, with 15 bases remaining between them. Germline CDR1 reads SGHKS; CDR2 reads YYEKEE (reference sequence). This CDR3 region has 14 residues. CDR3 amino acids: CASSPDGGGQPQHF. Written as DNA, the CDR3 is TGTGCCAGCAGCCCCGATGGGGGTGGCCAGCCCCAGCATTTT.

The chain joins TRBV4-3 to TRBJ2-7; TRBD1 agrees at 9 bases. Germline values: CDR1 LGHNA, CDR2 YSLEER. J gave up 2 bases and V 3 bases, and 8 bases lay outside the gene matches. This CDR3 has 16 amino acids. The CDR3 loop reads CASSHGQGRTTYEQYF. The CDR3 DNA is TGCGCCAGCAGCCATGGACAGGGGAGGACCACCTACGAGCAGTACTTC.

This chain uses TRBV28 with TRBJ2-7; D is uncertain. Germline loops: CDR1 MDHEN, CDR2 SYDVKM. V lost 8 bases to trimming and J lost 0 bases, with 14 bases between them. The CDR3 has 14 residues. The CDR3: CASLSHVASYEQYF. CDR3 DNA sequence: TGTGCCAGCTTGTCGCACGTCGCCTCCTACGAGCAGTACTTC.

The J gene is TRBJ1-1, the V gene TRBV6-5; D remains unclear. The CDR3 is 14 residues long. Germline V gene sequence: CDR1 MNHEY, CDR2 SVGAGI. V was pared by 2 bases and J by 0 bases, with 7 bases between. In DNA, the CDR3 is TGTGCCAGCAGTTACGCCGGCTTGAACACTGAAGCTTTCTTT. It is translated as CASSYAGLNTEAFF.

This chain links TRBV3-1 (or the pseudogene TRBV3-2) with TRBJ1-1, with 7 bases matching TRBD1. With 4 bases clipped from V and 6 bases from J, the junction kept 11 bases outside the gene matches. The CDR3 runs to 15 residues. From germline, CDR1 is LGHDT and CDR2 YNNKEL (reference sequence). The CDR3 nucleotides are TGTGCCAGCAGCCCAGGGGGGTTTATTTGGGCTGAAGCTTTCTTT. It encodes CASSPGGFIWAEAFF.

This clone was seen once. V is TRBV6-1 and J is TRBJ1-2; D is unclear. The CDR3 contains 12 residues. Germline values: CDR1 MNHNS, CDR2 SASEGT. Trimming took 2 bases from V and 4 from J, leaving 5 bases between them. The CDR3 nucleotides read TGTGCCAGCAGTGAACAGATCTATGGCTACACCTTC. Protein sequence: CASSEQIYGYTF.

This chain's CDR3 is CASSLDSSTDTQYF. In nucleotides, the CDR3 is TGTGCCAGCAGCTTGGACAGTAGCACAGATACGCAGTATTTT. The chain employs TRBV7-9 and TRBJ2-3, with a weak D call TRBD1 (6 bases). Germline-derived CDR1 and CDR2 are SEHNR and FQNEAQ (reference sequence). There are 14 residues in the CDR3. V lost 3 bases, J lost 0 bases, and 7 bases lay in between.

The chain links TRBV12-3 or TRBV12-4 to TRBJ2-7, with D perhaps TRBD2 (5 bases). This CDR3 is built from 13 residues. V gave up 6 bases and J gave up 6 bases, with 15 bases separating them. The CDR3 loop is CASSSQTRGEQYF. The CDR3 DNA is TGTGCCAGCAGCTCTCAGACCCGGGGCGAGCAGTACTTC.

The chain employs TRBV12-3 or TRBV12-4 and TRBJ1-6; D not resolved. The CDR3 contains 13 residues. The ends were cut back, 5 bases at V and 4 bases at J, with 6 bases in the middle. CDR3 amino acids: CASSRDYNSPLHF. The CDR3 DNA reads TGTGCCAGCAGTCGGGATTATAATTCACCCCTCCACTTT.

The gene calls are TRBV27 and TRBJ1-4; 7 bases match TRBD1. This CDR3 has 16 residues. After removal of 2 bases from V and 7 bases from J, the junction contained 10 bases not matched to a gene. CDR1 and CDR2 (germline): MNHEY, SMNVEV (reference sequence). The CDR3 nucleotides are TGTGCCAGCAGTTTAGTCCAAACAGGGGAGGGTGAAAAACTGTTTTTT. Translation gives CASSLVQTGEGEKLFF.

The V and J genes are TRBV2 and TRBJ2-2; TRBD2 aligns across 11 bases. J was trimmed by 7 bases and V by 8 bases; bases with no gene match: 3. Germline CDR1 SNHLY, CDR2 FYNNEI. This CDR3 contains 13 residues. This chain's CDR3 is CASAGTSGGELFF. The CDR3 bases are TGTGCCAGCGCCGGGACTAGCGGCGGGGAGCTGTTTTTT.

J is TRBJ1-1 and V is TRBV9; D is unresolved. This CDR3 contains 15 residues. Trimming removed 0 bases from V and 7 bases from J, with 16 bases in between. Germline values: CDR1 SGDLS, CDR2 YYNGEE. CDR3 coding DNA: TGTGCCAGCAGCGTAGCCGGGTCCAATTGGGGTGAAGCTTTCTTT. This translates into CASSVAGSNWGEAFF.

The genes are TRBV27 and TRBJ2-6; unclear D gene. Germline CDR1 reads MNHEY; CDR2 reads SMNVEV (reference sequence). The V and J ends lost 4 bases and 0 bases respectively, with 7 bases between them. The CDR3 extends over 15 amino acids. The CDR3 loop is CASSSLSSGANVLTF. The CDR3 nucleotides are TGTGCCAGCAGTTCCCTCTCCTCTGGGGCCAACGTCCTGACTTTC.

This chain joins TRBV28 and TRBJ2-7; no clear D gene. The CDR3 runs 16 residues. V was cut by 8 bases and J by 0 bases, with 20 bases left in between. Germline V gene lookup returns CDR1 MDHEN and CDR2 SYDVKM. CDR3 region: CASRPPIGGISYEQYF. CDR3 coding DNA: TGTGCCAGCCGACCGCCCATAGGCGGAATCTCCTACGAGCAGTACTTC. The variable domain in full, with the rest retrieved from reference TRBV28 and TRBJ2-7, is DVKVTQSSRYLVKRTGEKVFLECVQDMDHENMFWYRQDPGLGLRLIYFSYDVKMKEKGDIPEGYSVSREKKERFSLILESASTNQTSMYLCASRPPIGGISYEQYFGPGTRLTVT.

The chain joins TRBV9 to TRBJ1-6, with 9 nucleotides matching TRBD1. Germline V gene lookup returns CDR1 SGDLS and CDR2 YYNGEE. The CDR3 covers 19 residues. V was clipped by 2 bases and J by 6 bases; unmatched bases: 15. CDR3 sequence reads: CASSVTNAVGTGTNSPLHF. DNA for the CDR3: TGTGCCAGCAGCGTTACAAACGCGGTGGGGACAGGGACTAATTCACCCCTCCACTTT.

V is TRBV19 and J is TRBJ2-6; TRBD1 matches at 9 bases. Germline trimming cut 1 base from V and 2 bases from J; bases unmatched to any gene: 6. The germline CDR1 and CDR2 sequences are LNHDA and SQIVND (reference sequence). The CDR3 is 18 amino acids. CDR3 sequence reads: CASSIVGRTGAGANVLTF. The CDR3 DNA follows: TGTGCCAGTAGTATAGTCGGACGGACAGGGGCTGGGGCCAACGTCCTGACTTTC.

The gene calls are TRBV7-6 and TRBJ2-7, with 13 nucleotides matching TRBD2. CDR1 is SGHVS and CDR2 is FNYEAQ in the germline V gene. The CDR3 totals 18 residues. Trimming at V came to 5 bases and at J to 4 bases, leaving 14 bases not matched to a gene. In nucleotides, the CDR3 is TGTGCCAGCAGCGCCCAAACTAGCGGGGGGGCTATCTTTTACGAGCAGTACTTC. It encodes CASSAQTSGGAIFYEQYF.

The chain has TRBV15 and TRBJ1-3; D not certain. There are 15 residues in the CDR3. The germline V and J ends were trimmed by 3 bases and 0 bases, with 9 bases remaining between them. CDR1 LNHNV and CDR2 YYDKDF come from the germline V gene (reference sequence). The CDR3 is CATSSLGLSGNTIYF. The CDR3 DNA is TGTGCCACCAGCAGCCTAGGCCTCTCTGGAAACACCATATATTTT.

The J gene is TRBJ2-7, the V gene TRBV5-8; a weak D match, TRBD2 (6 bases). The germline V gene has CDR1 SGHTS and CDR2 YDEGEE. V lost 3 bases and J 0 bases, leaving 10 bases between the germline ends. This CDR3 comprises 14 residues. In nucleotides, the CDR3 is TGTGCCAGCAGCTCCGACGGGAGCTCCTACGAGCAGTACTTC. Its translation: CASSSDGSSYEQYF.

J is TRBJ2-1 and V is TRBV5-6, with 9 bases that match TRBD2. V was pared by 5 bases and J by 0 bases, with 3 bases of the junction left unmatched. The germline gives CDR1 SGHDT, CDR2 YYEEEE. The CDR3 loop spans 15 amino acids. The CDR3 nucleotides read TGTGCCAGCAGGGCAGCGGGGGGCTCCTACAATGAGCAGTTCTTC. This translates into CASRAAGGSYNEQFF.